This TCR beta chain came from a study of breast tumors, draining lymph nodes, adjacent tissues. Study-level points and caveats: Data only fit, rather than demonstrated, lymph node origin of most tumor T cells. Tumor and nontumor repertoires were significantly more similar in luminal-like than in basal-like breast cancer.

This clonotype was recorded at least ten times. Its antigen is unknown. MiXCR, applied by TCRdb to the multiplex PCR reads, yields one record per CDR3 protein. This sample has around 140,000 distinct CDR3 sequences, with under 25% found just once. The CDR3 totals 13 residues. The ends lost 1 base at V and 11 bases at J; junction bases unmatched: 7. Germline values: CDR1 SQVTM, CDR2 ANQGSEA. The lymph nodes were axillary draining lymph nodes from breast cancer patients. V gene TRBV29-1 combines with J gene TRBJ1-4; 7 nucleotides line up with TRBD1. The specimen sequenced was axillary lymph node tissue. The TCR was taken from a female donor with breast cancer. Some clones in this sample may be carry-over from other donors' samples. The CDR3 DNA reads as TGCAGCGTTGAAGGGACAGGTGAAGGTAAACTGTTTTTT. Translated: CSVEGTGEGKLFF.